The 26 T cell receptor beta chains below were found in one sample sequenced in a study of cytomegalovirus exposure and HLA in healthy donors (dated by TCRdb to about 2017). Library method: the immunoSEQ multiplex PCR assay. For the multiplex PCR, a mixture combining 60 forward primers for TCR Vbeta segments and 13 reverse primers for TCR Jbeta segments was used. TCRdb carries this immuneACCESS record with in-frame sequences only. Its versions omit some clonotypes, under half of them owing to an unresolved V gene in the studies checked, with the rest unexplained. For this sample the table gives approximately 100,000 clones, of which under 85% were detected only once. The top ten constitute about a tenth of the sample. Sequencing was done on a sample of PBMCs. The receptors here all came from a man aged 40-49 years in good health and CMV-seropositive.

The J gene is TRBJ2-5, the V gene TRBV4-3; TRBD2 matches at 8 bases. Germline CDR1 and CDR2: LGHNA and YSLEER. V lost 3 bases and J lost 4; bases outside the gene matches: 16. The CDR3 totals 18 residues. The CDR3 DNA reads as TGCGCCAGCAGCCATCTTTGGGGAACGGCGGGGGGTCTAGAGACCCAGTACTTC. Its protein is CASSHLWGTAGGLETQYF.

V and J are TRBV5-4 and TRBJ1-5, with D possibly being TRBD1 (6 bases). Per the germline V gene, CDR1 is SGHNT and CDR2 is YYREEE (reference sequence). V shed 4 bases and J shed 6 bases, with 11 bases lying between them. CDR3 length equals 13 residues. In DNA, the CDR3 is TGTGCCAGCAGCCCGGGAGGGGGTCAGCCCCAGCATTTT. Its translation is CASSPGGGQPQHF.

In this sample, this clone turned up a few times. V usage is TRBV9 and J usage is TRBJ2-2; 12 nucleotides line up with TRBD2. The CDR3 is 16 residues long. Per germline, CDR1 SGDLS and CDR2 YYNGEE. V shed 3 bases, J shed 4 bases, and the junction held 4 bases outside the gene matches. The CDR3 is CASSGRLAGVTGELFF. DNA for the CDR3: TGTGCCAGCAGCGGCCGACTAGCGGGGGTCACCGGGGAGCTGTTTTTT.

The chain employs TRBV19 and TRBJ2-7; a weak D match, TRBD1 (7 bases). Germline loops: CDR1 LNHDA, CDR2 SQIVND (reference sequence). The germline V and J ends were trimmed by 8 bases and 6 bases, with 17 bases remaining between them. The CDR3 totals 13 residues. The CDR3 DNA sequence: TGTGCCAGTGGGCCGGAGGGGGCGAGCGAGCAGTACTTC. It is translated as CASGPEGASEQYF.

This chain uses TRBV7-2 with TRBJ1-5, with 7 bases identical to TRBD1. The CDR3 has 15 amino acids. V gave up 4 bases and J gave up 4 bases; unmatched junction bases: 7. CDR1 is SGHTA and CDR2 is FQGNSA in the germline V gene. The CDR3 DNA is TGTGCCAGCAGCTCTCCACTACAGGGGAATCAGCCCCAGCATTTT. This encodes CASSSPLQGNQPQHF.

The V gene is TRBV28, the J gene TRBJ1-4, with 7 bases fitting TRBD1. The CDR3 is 16 amino acids. The germline V gene encodes CDR1 MDHEN and CDR2 SYDVKM. J gave up 4 bases and V 6 bases, and 11 bases lay outside the gene matches. The CDR3 DNA reads TGTGCCAGCAGCAGGGACAGCCTTATGATTAATGAAAAACTGTTTTTT. The encoded protein is CASSRDSLMINEKLFF. The variable domain in full, with the rest retrieved from reference TRBV28 and TRBJ1-4, is DVKVTQSSRYLVKRTGEKVFLECVQDMDHENMFWYRQDPGLGLRLIYFSYDVKMKEKGDIPEGYSVSREKKERFSLILESASTNQTSMYLCASSRDSLMINEKLFFGSGTQLSVL.

The V and J genes are TRBV29-1 and TRBJ1-4, with 8 bases aligning to TRBD1. The CDR3 length is 14 residues. V dropped 0 bases and J dropped 8; count of bases not matched to a gene: 5. Germline V gives CDR1 SQVTM, CDR2 ANQGSEA. The CDR3 region has the DNA TGCAGCGTTGAAGATCCGACAGGGGAGGAAAAACTGTTTTTT. Its protein is CSVEDPTGEEKLFF.

In its sample, this clone was seen a few times. The gene calls are TRBV28 and TRBJ1-3; unclear D gene. Germline lookup yields CDR1 MDHEN and CDR2 SYDVKM. V dropped 4 bases and J dropped 4 bases, with 8 bases sitting between them. CDR3 length: 13 amino acids. The CDR3 loop reads CASSSGSGNTIYF. Written as DNA, the CDR3 is TGTGCCAGCAGTTCCGGGTCCGGAAACACCATATATTTT.

The chain carries TRBV28 and TRBJ1-1, with D unclear. This CDR3 comprises 14 residues. Trimming removed 7 bases at V and 0 bases at J, with 12 bases between. CDR1 and CDR2 from the germline V gene are MDHEN and SYDVKM. The CDR3 nucleotides read TGTGCCAGCACCCCTCGGAGTATGAACACTGAAGCTTTCTTT. Translation: CASTPRSMNTEAFF.

The chain couples TRBV9 to TRBJ2-3, with D hard to call. In germline, CDR1 is SGDLS, CDR2 YYNGEE. Trimming removed 0 bases from V and 3 bases from J, with 5 bases in between. CDR3 length: 13 residues. CDR3 nucleotide sequence: TGTGCCAGCAGCGTAGCGGAGACAGATACGCAGTATTTT. This translates into CASSVAETDTQYF.

This clone was counted between two and nine times. V gene TRBV13 combines with J gene TRBJ2-7; 7 bases are a match to TRBD1. This CDR3 has 15 residues. CDR1 is PRHDT and CDR2 is FYEKMQ in the germline V gene (reference sequence). The J segment lost 2 bases and the V segment lost 5 bases, leaving 9 bases of the junction unmatched. CDR3 sequence: CASSNTGTAAYEQYF. The CDR3 DNA reads TGTGCCAGCAGCAATACCGGGACAGCGGCCTACGAGCAGTACTTC.

The chain has TRBV29-1 and TRBJ1-1; 10 bases match TRBD1. Germline CDR1 and CDR2: SQVTM and ANQGSEA. V trimming: 7 bases; J trimming: 9 bases; junction bases outside the gene matches: 11. The CDR3 totals 13 residues. CDR3 DNA: TGCAGCGGACTACCGGGACAGGGGACAAAAGCTTTCTTT. Translating gives CSGLPGQGTKAFF.

V is TRBV30 and J is TRBJ1-2; D is perhaps TRBD1 (5 bases). CDR3 length: 12 amino acids. V lost 0 bases and J 5 bases, leaving 7 bases between the germline ends. CDR1 GTSNPN and CDR2 SVGIG come from the germline V gene (reference sequence). In nucleotides, the CDR3 is TGTGCCTGGAGTGTACAGGTTTATGGCTACACCTTC. This sequence encodes CAWSVQVYGYTF.

This clone has only a few counts. This chain connects TRBV30 to TRBJ1-1; D is undetermined. V was clipped by 1 base and J by 5 bases, with 11 bases between them. The CDR3 has 13 amino acids. In germline, CDR1 is GTSNPN, CDR2 SVGIG (reference sequence). The CDR3 region has the DNA TGTGCCTGGAGTGCCTCGGGAAATACTGAAGCTTTCTTT. Translation: CAWSASGNTEAFF.

This chain links TRBV28 with TRBJ2-3; 8 nucleotides line up with TRBD1. CDR1 MDHEN and CDR2 SYDVKM come from the germline V gene. Losses at the gene ends were 7 bases for V and 3 bases for J; bases not matched to a gene: 9. This CDR3 is built from 15 residues. The CDR3 nucleotides are TGTGCCAGCACCGCTCAGGGGGCTCGTACAGATACGCAGTATTTT. This sequence encodes CASTAQGARTDTQYF.

The genes are TRBV6-6 and TRBJ2-3, with a tentative D call TRBD2 (5 bases). CDR3 size: 15 residues. From germline, CDR1 is MNHNY and CDR2 SVGAGI (reference sequence). The germline V and J ends were trimmed by 6 bases and 1 base, with 14 bases remaining between them. The CDR3 here is CASRGGGRRTDTQYF. The CDR3 DNA reads TGTGCCAGCAGAGGCGGCGGGCGCCGCACAGATACGCAGTATTTT.

The V gene is TRBV7-9, the J gene TRBJ1-1; D ambiguous. Trimming stripped 3 bases from V and 0 bases from J, with 8 bases between. The CDR3 length is 14 residues. Germline values: CDR1 SEHNR, CDR2 FQNEAQ (reference sequence). Here the CDR3 DNA reads TGTGCCAGCAGCTTCGGGGAATTGAACACTGAAGCTTTCTTT. The encoded protein is CASSFGELNTEAFF. Full variable domain (remainder filled in from reference TRBV7-9 and TRBJ1-1): DTGVSQNPRHKITKRGQNVTFRCDPISEHNRLYWYRQTLGQGPEFLTYFQNEAQLEKSRLLSDRFSAERPKGSFSTLEIQRTEQGDSAMYLCASSFGELNTEAFFGQGTRLTVV.

To note about this clone: Other nucleotide sequences from this sample produce the same CDR3. The J gene is TRBJ1-5, the V gene TRBV7-9; unclear D gene. The V gene lost 5 bases and the J gene lost 1 base, with 9 bases spanning the gap. The germline V gene encodes CDR1 SEHNR and CDR2 FQNEAQ (reference sequence). The CDR3 consists of 14 residues. CDR3 nucleotides: TGTGCCAGCAGCCCGCTATTGAGCAATCAGCCCCAGCATTTT. This encodes CASSPLLSNQPQHF.

This clone has only one observation. The chain carries TRBV7-9 and TRBJ2-7; D may be TRBD2 (7 bases). The germline gives CDR1 SEHNR, CDR2 FQNEAQ (reference sequence). This CDR3 region has 14 residues. Trimming removed 3 bases at V and 1 base at J, with 10 bases between. CDR3 in DNA: TGTGCCAGCAGCTTCGCGGGGGCGTCCTACGAGCAGTACTTC. Amino acids: CASSFAGASYEQYF.

The CDR3 protein is CASSLGGQGAKNIQYF. Here the CDR3 DNA reads TGTGCCAGCAGCTTAGGGGGCCAGGGAGCCAAAAACATTCAGTACTTC. The chain combines TRBV7-2 with TRBJ2-4, with D possibly matching TRBD1 (5 bases). The CDR3 is made up of 16 amino acids. Between the trimmed V and J ends, which lost 1 base and 0 bases, there was a span of 10 bases. Germline V CDR1 and CDR2: SGHTA, FQGNSA.

The genes are TRBV7-2 and TRBJ2-5; 10 nucleotides agree with TRBD2. This CDR3 is built from 17 residues. Germline V gene sequence: CDR1 SGHTA, CDR2 FQGNSA. The V gene end was trimmed by 0 bases and the J gene end by 1 base; junction bases not matched to a gene: 5. The CDR3 sequence is CASSLAPSGGAQETQYF. In nucleotides, the CDR3 is TGTGCCAGCAGCTTAGCGCCCAGCGGGGGGGCCCAAGAGACCCAGTACTTC.

This sequence joins TRBV29-1 and TRBJ1-1; 10 bases agree with TRBD1. Germline assignment: CDR1 SQVTM and CDR2 ANQGSEA. J gave up 3 bases and V 6 bases, and 7 bases lay outside the gene matches. The CDR3 totals 14 residues. The CDR3, as DNA: TGCAGCGTCTCCGGGACAGGGGTTCACACTGAAGCTTTCTTT. Its protein product is CSVSGTGVHTEAFF.

On this clone itself: Relative to the germline gene, one junction end is altered; a read error may explain this. At the DNA level, this CDR3 is encoded by other sequences in the same sample as well. The V call is TRBV6-5, the J call TRBJ1-2, with TRBD1 matching 7 bases. The CDR3 loop spans 15 amino acids. CDR1 is MNHEY and CDR2 is SVGAGI in the germline V gene. For the CDR3, the DNA is TGTGCCAGTAGTTATATTACAGGGGCTAACTATGGCTACACCTTC. This translates into CASSYITGANYGYTF.

CDR3: CASRRVGTGGSTQPQHF. Written as DNA, the CDR3 is TGTGCCAGCCGGAGGGTTGGGACAGGGGGCTCCACTCAGCCCCAGCATTTT. This chain joins TRBV28 and TRBJ1-5, with 12 bases aligning to TRBD1. CDR3 length: 17 residues. Per germline, CDR1 MDHEN and CDR2 SYDVKM. The V and J ends lost 8 bases and 6 bases, in that order; junction bases with no gene match: 14.

This chain links TRBV28 with TRBJ2-1; 10 nucleotides align to TRBD1. Trimming at V came to 4 bases and at J to 3 bases, leaving 6 bases not matched to a gene. CDR3 size: 16 residues. Germline CDR1 reads MDHEN; CDR2 reads SYDVKM. CDR3 protein: CASSSRGTGVYNEQFF. In DNA, the CDR3 is TGTGCCAGCAGTTCGCGCGGGACAGGGGTCTACAATGAGCAGTTCTTC.

This clone was seen a handful of times. The chain links TRBV28 to TRBJ2-2; maybe TRBD1 (6 bases). Trimming removed 6 bases from V and 0 bases from J, with 8 bases in between. The CDR3 totals 14 residues. CDR1 and CDR2 (germline): MDHEN, SYDVKM. Written as DNA, the CDR3 is TGTGCCAGCAGCCGACAGGCGAACACCGGGGAGCTGTTTTTT. Translation gives CASSRQANTGELFF.